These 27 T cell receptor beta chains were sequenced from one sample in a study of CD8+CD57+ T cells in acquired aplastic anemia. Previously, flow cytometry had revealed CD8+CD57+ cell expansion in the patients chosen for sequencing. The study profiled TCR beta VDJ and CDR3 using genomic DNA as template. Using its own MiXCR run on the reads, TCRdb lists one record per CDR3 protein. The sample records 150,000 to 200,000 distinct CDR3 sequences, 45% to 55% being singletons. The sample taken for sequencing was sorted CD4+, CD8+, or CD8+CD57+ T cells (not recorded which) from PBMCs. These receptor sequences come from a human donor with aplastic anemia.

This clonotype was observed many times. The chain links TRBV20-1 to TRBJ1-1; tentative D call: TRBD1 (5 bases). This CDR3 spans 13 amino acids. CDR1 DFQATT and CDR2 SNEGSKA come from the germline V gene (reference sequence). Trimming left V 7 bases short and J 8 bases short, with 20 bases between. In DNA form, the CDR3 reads TGCAGTGTTACGGACATCGACTCCGGGGAAGCTTTCTTT. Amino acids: CSVTDIDSGEAFF.

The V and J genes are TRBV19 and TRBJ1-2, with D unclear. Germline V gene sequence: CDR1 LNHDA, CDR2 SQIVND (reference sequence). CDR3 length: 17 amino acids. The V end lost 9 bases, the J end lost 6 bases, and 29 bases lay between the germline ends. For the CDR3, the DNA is TGTGCCAGCGGCTTGACTCCCGGGAGGGAAAGGGCTCATGGCTACACCTTC. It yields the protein CASGLTPGRERAHGYTF.

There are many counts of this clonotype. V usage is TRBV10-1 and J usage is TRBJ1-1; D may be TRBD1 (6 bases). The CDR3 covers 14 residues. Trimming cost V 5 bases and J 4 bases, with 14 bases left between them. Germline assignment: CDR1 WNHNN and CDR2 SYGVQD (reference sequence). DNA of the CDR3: TGCGCCAGCAGTCCTTACAGGGTTAGCACTGAAGCTTTCTTT. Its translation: CASSPYRVSTEAFF.

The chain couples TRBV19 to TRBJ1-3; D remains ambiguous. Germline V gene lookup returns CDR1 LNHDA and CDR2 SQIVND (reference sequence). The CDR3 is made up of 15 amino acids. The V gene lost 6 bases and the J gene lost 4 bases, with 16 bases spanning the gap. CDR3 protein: CASRKDGSNGNTIYF. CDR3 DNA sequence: TGTGCCAGTAGAAAAGACGGATCCAACGGAAACACCATATATTTT.

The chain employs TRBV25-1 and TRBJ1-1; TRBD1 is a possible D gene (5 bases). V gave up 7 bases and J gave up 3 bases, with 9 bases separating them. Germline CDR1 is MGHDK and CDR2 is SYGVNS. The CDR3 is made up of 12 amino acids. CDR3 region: CASKGTYTEAFF. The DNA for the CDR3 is TGTGCCAGCAAGGGGACTTACACTGAAGCTTTCTTT. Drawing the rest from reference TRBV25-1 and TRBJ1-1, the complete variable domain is EADIYQTPRYLVIGTGKKITLECSQTMGHDKMYWYQQDPGMELHLIHYSYGVNSTEKGDLSSESTVSRIRTEHFPLTLESARPSHTSQYLCASKGTYTEAFFGQGTRLTVV.

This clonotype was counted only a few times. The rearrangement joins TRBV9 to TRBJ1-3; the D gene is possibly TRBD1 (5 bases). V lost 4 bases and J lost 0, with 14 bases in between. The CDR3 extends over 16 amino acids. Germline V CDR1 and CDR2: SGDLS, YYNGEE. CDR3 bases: TGTGCCAGCAGCATCGACCCAGGGAACTCTGGAAACACCATATATTTT. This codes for CASSIDPGNSGNTIYF.

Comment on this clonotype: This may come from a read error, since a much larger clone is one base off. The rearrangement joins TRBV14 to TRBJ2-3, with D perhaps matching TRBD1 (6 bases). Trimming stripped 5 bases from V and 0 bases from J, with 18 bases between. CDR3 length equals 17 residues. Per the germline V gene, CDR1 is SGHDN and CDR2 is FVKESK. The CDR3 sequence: CASSYYPGQPSTDTQYF. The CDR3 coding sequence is TGTGCCAGCAGCTATTATCCGGGACAACCTAGCACAGATACGCAGTATTTT.

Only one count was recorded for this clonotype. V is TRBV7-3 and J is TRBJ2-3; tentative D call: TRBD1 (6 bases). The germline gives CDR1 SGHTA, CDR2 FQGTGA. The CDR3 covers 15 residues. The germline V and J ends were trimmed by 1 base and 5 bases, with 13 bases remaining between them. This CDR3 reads CASSLRQGQGDTQYF. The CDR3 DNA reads TGTGCCAGCAGCTTAAGGCAGGGACAAGGAGATACGCAGTATTTT.

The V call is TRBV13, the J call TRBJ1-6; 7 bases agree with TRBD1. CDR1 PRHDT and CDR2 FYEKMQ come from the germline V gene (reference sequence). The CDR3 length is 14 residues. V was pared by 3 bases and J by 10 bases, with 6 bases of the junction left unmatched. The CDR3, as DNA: TGTGCCAGCAGCTTCGGGACAGTTAACTCACCCCTCCACTTT. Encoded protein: CASSFGTVNSPLHF.

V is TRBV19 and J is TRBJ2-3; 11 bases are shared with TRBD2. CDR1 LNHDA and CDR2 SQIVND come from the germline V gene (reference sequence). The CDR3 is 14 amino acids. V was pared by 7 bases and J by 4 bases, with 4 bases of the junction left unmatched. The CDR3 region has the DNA TGTGCCAGTAACTCGGGACTAGCGGCAGATACGCAGTATTTT. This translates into CASNSGLAADTQYF.

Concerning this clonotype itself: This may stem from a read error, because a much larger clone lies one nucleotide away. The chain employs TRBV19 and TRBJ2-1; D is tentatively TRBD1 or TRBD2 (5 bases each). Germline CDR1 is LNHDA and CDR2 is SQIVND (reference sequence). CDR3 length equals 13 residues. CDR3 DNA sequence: TGTGCCACCACACGGGACCCAGACAATGGGCAGTTCTTC. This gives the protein CATTRDPDNGQFF.

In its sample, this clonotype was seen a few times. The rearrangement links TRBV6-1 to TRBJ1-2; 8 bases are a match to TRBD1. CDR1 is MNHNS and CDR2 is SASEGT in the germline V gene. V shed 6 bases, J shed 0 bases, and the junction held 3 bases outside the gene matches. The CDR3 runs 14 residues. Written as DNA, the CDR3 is TGTGCCAGCAGGGGGACAGGTACTAACTATGGCTACACCTTC. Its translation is CASRGTGTNYGYTF.

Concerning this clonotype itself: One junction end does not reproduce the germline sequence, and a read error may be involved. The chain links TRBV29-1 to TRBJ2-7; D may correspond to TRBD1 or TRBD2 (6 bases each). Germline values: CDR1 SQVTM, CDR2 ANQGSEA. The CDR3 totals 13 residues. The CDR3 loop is CGVEGTGADEQYF. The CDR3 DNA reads TGCGGCGTTGAAGGGACGGGGGCGGACGAGCAGTACTTC.

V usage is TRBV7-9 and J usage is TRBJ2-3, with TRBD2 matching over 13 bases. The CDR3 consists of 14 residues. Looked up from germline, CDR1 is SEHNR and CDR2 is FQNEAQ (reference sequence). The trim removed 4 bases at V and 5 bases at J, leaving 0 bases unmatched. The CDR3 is CASSWTSGGDTQYF. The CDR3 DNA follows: TGTGCCAGCAGCTGGACTAGCGGGGGAGATACGCAGTATTTT.

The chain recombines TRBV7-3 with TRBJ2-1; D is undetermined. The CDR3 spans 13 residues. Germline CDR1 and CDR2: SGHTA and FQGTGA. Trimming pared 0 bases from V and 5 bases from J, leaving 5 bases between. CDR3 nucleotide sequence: TGTGCCAGCAGCTTAACGAACCACAATGAGCAGTTCTTC. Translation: CASSLTNHNEQFF.

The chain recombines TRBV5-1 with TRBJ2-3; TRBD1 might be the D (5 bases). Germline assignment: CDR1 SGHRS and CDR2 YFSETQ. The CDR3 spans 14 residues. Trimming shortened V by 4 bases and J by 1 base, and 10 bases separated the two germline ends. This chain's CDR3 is CASSLRQRTDTQYF. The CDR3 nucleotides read TGCGCCAGCAGCCTAAGACAGCGCACAGATACGCAGTATTTT.

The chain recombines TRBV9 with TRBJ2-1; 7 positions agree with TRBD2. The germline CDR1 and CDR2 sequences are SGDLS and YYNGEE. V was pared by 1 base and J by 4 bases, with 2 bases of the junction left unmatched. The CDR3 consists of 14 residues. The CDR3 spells CASSVSGMYNEQFF. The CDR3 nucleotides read TGTGCCAGCAGCGTAAGCGGGATGTACAATGAGCAGTTCTTC.

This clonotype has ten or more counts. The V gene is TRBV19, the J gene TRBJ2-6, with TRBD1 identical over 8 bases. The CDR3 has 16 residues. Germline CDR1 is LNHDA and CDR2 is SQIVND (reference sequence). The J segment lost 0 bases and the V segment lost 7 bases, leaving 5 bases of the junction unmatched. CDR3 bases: TGTGCCAGTACCCCGGACAGGGCCTCTGGGGCCAACGTCCTGACTTTC. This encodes CASTPDRASGANVLTF.

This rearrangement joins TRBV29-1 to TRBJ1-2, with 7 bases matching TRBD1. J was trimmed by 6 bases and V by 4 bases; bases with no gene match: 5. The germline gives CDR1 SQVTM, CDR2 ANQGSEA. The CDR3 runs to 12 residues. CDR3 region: CSVGKRGHGYTF. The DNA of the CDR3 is TGCAGCGTTGGGAAGAGGGGGCATGGCTACACCTTC.

The CDR3 sequence is CASTRTSGTGELFF. For the CDR3, the DNA is TGTGCCAGTACCCGGACTAGCGGGACCGGGGAGCTGTTTTTT. The chain combines TRBV19 with TRBJ2-2, with TRBD2 matching 11 bases. V shed 7 bases and J 5 bases; nucleotides not matched to a gene: 3. CDR1 LNHDA and CDR2 SQIVND come from the germline V gene (reference sequence). The CDR3 loop spans 14 amino acids.

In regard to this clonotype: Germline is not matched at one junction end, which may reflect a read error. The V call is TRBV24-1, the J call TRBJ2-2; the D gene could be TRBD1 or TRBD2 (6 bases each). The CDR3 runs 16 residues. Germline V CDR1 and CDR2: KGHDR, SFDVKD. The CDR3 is CATSRRAGAGTGGLFF. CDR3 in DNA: TGTGCCACCAGTCGTCGGGCAGGGGCAGGTACCGGGGGGCTGTTTTTT.

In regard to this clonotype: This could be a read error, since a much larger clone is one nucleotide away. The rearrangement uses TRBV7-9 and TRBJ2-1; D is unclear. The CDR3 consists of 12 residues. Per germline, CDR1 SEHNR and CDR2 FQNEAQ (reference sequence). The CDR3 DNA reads TGTGTCAGCAGCTTAGTAGGTGGCGAGCAGTTCTTC. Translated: CVSSLVGGEQFF. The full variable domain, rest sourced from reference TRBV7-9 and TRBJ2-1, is DTGVSQNPRHKITKRGQNVTFRCDPISEHNRLYWYRQTLGQGPEFLTYFQNEAQLEKSRLLSDRFSAERPKGSFSTLEIQRTEQGDSAMYLCVSSLVGGEQFFGPGTRLTVL.

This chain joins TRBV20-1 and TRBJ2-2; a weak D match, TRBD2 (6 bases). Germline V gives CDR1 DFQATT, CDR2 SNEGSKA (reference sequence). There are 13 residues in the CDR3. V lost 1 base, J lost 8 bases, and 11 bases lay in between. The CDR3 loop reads CSARGGGFGELFF. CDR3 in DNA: TGCAGTGCTAGAGGTGGAGGGTTTGGGGAGCTGTTTTTT.

In nucleotides, the CDR3 is TGTGCCAGTGCTGACAGATACAATGAGCAGTTCTTC. Its translation is CASADRYNEQFF. This chain joins TRBV19 and TRBJ2-1; possibly TRBD1 for D (5 bases). V was pared by 8 bases and J by 4 bases, with 9 bases between. The CDR3 length is 12 residues. The germline gives CDR1 LNHDA, CDR2 SQIVND (reference sequence).

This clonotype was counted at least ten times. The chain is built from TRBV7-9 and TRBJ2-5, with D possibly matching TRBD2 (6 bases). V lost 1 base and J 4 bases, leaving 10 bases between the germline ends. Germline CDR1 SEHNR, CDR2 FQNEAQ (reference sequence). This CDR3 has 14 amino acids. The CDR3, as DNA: TGTGCCAGCAGCTTAGGGGTCGGGGGAGAGACCCAGTACTTC. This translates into CASSLGVGGETQYF.

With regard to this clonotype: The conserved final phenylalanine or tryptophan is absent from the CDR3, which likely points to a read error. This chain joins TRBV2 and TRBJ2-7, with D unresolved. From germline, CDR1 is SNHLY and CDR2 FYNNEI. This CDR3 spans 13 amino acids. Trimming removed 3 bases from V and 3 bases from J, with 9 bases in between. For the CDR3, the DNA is TGTGCCAGCAGTGACGTTTTCAGCTACGAGCAGTACCTC. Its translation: CASSDVFSYEQYL.

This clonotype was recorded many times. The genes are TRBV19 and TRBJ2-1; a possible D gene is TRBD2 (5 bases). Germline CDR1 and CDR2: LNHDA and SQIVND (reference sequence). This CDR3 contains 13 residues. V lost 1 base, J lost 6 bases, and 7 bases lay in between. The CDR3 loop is CASSIGEGNEQFF. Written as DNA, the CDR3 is TGTGCCAGTAGTATAGGTGAGGGCAATGAGCAGTTCTTC.